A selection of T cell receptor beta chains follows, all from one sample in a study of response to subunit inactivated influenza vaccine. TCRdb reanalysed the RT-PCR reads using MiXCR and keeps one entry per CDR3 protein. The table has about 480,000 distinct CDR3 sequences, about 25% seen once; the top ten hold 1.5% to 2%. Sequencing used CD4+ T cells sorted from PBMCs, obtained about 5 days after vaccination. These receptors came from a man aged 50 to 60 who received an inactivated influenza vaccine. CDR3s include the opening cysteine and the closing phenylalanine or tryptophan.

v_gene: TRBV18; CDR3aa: CASSQYRGPSYEQYF
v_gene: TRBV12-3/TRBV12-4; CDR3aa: CASSPIGQGGETQYF
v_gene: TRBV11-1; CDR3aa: CASSFGPHAGEAFF
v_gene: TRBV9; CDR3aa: CASSADLTVEVEKLFF
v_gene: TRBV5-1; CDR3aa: CASSLVTSGAYEQYF
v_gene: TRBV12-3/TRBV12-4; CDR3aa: CASSTSGGWDTQYF
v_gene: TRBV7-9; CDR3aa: CASSSVAGETQYF
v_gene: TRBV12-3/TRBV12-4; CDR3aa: CASSLRGRGNQPQHF
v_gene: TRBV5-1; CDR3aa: CASSRQGSGANVLTF
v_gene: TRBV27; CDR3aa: CASSLRNLPGETQYF
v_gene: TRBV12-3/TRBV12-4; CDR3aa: CASSSQRSYEQYF
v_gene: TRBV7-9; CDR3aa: CASSLVLGSMNTEAFF
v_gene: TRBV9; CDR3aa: CASSADRQGDSGNTIYF
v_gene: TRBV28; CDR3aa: CASSALISGNTIYF
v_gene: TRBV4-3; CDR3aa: CASSQDRQGDGYTF
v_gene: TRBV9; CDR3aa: CASSVVPGTGTDTQYF
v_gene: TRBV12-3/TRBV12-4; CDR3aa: CASSLAEGPAYEQYF
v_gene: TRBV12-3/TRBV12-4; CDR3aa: CASRDNYRNTEAFF
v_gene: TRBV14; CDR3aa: CASSDRWAYEQYF
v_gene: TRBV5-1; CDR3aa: CASSPGPPTDTQYF
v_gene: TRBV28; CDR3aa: CASRGQASEQYF
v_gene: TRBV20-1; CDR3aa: CSARGVGGTQYF
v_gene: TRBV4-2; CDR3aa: CASSQAHEETQYF
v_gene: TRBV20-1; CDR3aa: CSARRTGKGWNTEAFF
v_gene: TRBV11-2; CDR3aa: CASSFGQGRYNEQFF
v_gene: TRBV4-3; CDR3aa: CASSQGTQGSEKLFF
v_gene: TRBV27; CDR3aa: CASKGIGGLGLSGANVLTF
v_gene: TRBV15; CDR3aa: CATSRGGLTPYEQYF
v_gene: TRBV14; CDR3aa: CASQPGAETQYF
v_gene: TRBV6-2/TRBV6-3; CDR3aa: CASRDPTGELFF
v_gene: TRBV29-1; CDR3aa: CSVDGPSDEQFF
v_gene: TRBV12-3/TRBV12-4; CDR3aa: CASSLVSGNTIYF
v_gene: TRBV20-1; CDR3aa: CSARPEGQGAWEQYF
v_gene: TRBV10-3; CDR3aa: CAIRGQGPGELFF
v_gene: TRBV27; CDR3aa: CASRLWGRDTDTQYF
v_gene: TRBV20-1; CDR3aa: CSAGSGSRTDTQYF
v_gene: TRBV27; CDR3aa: CASSARDSSYEQYF
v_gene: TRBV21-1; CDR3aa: CASSKRGRGGRNNEQFF
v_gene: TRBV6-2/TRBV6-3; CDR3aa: CASSDTGVQPQHF
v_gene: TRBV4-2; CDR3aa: CASSQDRSSNYGYTF
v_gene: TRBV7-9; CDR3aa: CASSYQTGVLDTQYF
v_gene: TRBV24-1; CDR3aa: CATSESSGQGYNEQFF
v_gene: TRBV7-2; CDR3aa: CASSMGGSSYNSPLHF
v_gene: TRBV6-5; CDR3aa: CASSSSDRGGTGELFF
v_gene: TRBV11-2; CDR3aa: CASSLVFKATKAEAFF
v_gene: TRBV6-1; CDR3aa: CASRHGLAESTDTQYF
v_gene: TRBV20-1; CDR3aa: CSATDRGGWNEQFF
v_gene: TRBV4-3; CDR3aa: CASSQVQGSAETQYF
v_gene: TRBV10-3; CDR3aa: CAISEYRPNEQYF
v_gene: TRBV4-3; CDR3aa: CASSQEKGTGRYEQYF
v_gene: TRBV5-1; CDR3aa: CASSLGSGLTYEQYF
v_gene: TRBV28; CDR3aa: CASSLPGTATDTQYF
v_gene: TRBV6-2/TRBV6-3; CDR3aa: CASRETGVGNQPQHF
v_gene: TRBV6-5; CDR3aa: CASSYDRGRETQYF
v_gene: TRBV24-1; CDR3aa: CATSDLQKTAGNEQFF